This T cell receptor beta chain was identified during a study of read filtering for tumor transcriptome and immune sequencing. This clonotype appeared many times. Molecular barcoded adaptors covering alpha/delta and beta/gamma chains were used on about 0.4 ug RNA. TCRdb re-called the reads through MiXCR, storing one row per CDR3 protein. The sample comprises around 40,000 distinct CDR3 sequences, about an eighth of which are singletons, and around 35% rests with the top ten. Germline assignment: CDR1 KGHDR and CDR2 SFDVKD. The CDR3 totals 16 residues. The V and J ends lost 1 base and 5 bases, in that order; junction bases with no gene match: 3.

Material: a population of CD138-negative cells sorted from bone marrow. This sequence was found in a donor older than 35 with multiple myeloma. The V gene is TRBV24-1, the J gene TRBJ2-1; TRBD1 matches 11 bases. The CDR3, as DNA: TGTGCCACCAGTGATTTAGGACAGGGGGCTCACAATGAGCAGTTCTTC. Amino acids: CATSDLGQGAHNEQFF.